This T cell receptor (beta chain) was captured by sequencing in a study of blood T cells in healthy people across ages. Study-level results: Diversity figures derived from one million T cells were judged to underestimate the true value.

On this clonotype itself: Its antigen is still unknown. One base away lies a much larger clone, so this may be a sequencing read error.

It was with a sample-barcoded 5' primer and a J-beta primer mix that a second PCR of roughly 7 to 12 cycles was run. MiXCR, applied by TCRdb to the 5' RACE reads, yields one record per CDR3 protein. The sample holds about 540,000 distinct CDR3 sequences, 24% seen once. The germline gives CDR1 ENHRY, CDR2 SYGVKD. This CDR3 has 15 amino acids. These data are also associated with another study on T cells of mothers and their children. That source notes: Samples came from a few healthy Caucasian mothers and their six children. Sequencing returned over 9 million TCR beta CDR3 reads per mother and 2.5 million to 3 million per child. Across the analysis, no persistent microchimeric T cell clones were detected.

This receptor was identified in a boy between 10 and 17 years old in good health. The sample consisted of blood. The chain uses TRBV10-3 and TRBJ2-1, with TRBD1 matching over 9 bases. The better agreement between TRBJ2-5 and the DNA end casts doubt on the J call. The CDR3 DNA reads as TGTGCCATCTCGATTGCCGGGACAGGGCAAAAGACCCAGTACTTC. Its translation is CAISIAGTGQKTQYF.